The 26 T cell receptor beta chains presented below share a single source sample, sequenced in a study of blood T cell repertoires in COVID-19. TCRdb's table, derived via immunoSEQ multiplex PCR, lists solely in-frame clones and lacks some. The table has 210,000 or so clones, roughly nine tenths seen once. Sequenced input: peripheral blood. All receptors come from a man in his forties with active or convalescent COVID-19.

V is TRBV7-9 and J is TRBJ2-5, with 10 bases that match TRBD2. J gave up 2 bases and V 1 base, and 10 bases lay outside the gene matches. The CDR3 is 18 residues long. Germline CDR1 reads SEHNR; CDR2 reads FQNEAQ (reference sequence). CDR3 sequence reads: CASSLVPSGRARQETQYF. CDR3 coding DNA: TGTGCCAGCAGCTTAGTGCCCAGCGGGAGGGCCCGACAAGAGACCCAGTACTTC.

This clone was seen just once. The chain has TRBV29-1 and TRBJ2-7; D gene uncertain. Trimming cost V 0 bases and J 3 bases, with 9 bases left between them. Germline V CDR1 and CDR2: SQVTM, ANQGSEA. This CDR3 is built from 13 residues. As DNA, the CDR3 is TGCAGCGTTGAAGACGGTATCCGCTACGAGCAGTACTTC. Its translation: CSVEDGIRYEQYF.

This rearrangement joins TRBV7-9 to TRBJ2-1; D remains unclear. The length of the CDR3 is 11 residues. V shed 2 bases and J shed 9 bases, with 5 bases lying between them. Germline V gene lookup returns CDR1 SEHNR and CDR2 FQNEAQ (reference sequence). The CDR3, as DNA: TGTGCCAGCAGCTTATCATCTGAGCAGTTCTTC. Translated, it gives CASSLSSEQFF.

This clone showed up just once. The chain recombines TRBV5-6 with TRBJ1-2; the D is unclear. CDR3 length: 15 residues. The ends were cut back, 0 bases at V and 4 bases at J, with 13 bases in the middle. Germline V lookup: CDR1 SGHDT, CDR2 YYEEEE. CDR3 sequence: CASSLAGSAFYGYTF. CDR3 DNA: TGTGCCAGCAGCTTGGCGGGGAGTGCCTTCTATGGCTACACCTTC.

The chain is built from TRBV7-2 and TRBJ1-5; D gene uncertain. Germline V gene sequence: CDR1 SGHTA, CDR2 FQGNSA. This CDR3 spans 13 amino acids. Between the trimmed V and J ends, which lost 1 base and 4 bases, there was a span of 5 bases. In DNA, the CDR3 is TGTGCCAGCAGCTTAGGTCAAAATCAGCCCCAGCATTTT. It translates to CASSLGQNQPQHF.

The chain joins TRBV11-2 to TRBJ2-7; TRBD2 matches at 9 bases. Trimming removed 4 bases from V and 2 bases from J; junction bases left unmatched: 3. Germline loops: CDR1 SGHAT, CDR2 FQNNGV. This CDR3 comprises 14 residues. The CDR3 DNA reads TGTGCCAGCAGCTCTAGCGGGGACGCCTACGAGCAGTACTTC. Protein product: CASSSSGDAYEQYF.

The V call is TRBV10-1, the J call TRBJ2-3; 11 bases match TRBD2. CDR3 length: 13 residues. The V gene's germline CDR1 is WNHNN and CDR2 SYGVQD (reference sequence). In nucleotides, the CDR3 is TGCGCTTCGGGACTAGCGGATACAAATACGCAGTATTTT. Translated, it gives CASGLADTNTQYF.

CDR3 nucleotide sequence: TGCGCCAGCAGCCCAGCTCCGGGACAGGCCAATCAGCCCCAGCATTTT. It specifies CASSPAPGQANQPQHF. The chain combines TRBV4-1 with TRBJ1-5; 8 positions match TRBD1. This CDR3 region has 16 residues. J lost 3 bases, V lost 4 bases, and 8 bases had no gene match. Germline V gene lookup returns CDR1 MGHRA and CDR2 YSYEKL.

A note on this clone: An end of the junction differs from the germline gene, which may be a read error. The chain uses TRBV5-1 and TRBJ1-2; 9 bases map to TRBD1. Germline V lookup: CDR1 SGHRS, CDR2 YFSETQ. The CDR3 covers 13 residues. As DNA, the CDR3 is TGCGCCAGCAGCCCGTCCCCGGGGGGACAGGGCGCTTTC. Translated: CASSPSPGGQGAF.

The CDR3 loop reads CASRDRLAGEREQFF. In DNA form, the CDR3 reads TGTGCCAGCAGGGATAGACTAGCGGGGGAGCGGGAGCAGTTCTTC. The chain uses TRBV7-2 and TRBJ2-1, with 12 bases fitting TRBD2. V gave up 6 bases and J gave up 10 bases; unmatched junction bases: 10. The CDR3 contains 15 residues. Germline V gives CDR1 SGHTA, CDR2 FQGNSA.

V gene TRBV11-2 combines with J gene TRBJ2-7; tentative D call: TRBD1 (6 bases). This CDR3 is built from 15 residues. Between the trimmed V and J ends, which lost 2 bases and 3 bases, there was a span of 14 bases. Germline V gene lookup returns CDR1 SGHAT and CDR2 FQNNGV. The CDR3: CASSLQFARGYEQYF. The CDR3 nucleotides are TGTGCCAGCAGCTTACAATTCGCCAGGGGCTACGAGCAGTACTTC.

This chain uses TRBV13 with TRBJ1-1; 8 positions match TRBD1. The CDR3 has 14 residues. CDR1 and CDR2 from the germline V gene are PRHDT and FYEKMQ (reference sequence). The V segment lost 5 bases and the J segment 5 bases; nucleotides outside the gene matches: 7. DNA for the CDR3: TGTGCCAGCAGCCGACAGGGGCTGGGGACTGAAGCTTTCTTT. This gives the protein CASSRQGLGTEAFF.

V gene TRBV19 combines with J gene TRBJ2-1; D gene unclear. Trimming removed 4 bases at V and 2 bases at J, with 3 bases between. Germline V gives CDR1 LNHDA, CDR2 SQIVND (reference sequence). The CDR3 totals 12 residues. The chain's CDR3 is CASSTAYNEQFF. For the CDR3, the DNA is TGTGCCAGTAGTACAGCCTACAATGAGCAGTTCTTC. Variable domain in full (rest from reference TRBV19 and TRBJ2-1): DGGITQSPKYLFRKEGQNVTLSCEQNLNHDAMYWYRQDPGQGLRLIYYSQIVNDFQKGDIAEGYSVSREKKESFPLTVTSAQKNPTAFYLCASSTAYNEQFFGPGTRLTVL.

This rearrangement joins TRBV15 to TRBJ2-6; 8 nucleotides match TRBD1. The CDR3 length is 19 residues. V shed 8 bases and J 0 bases; nucleotides not matched to a gene: 15. Germline assignment: CDR1 LNHNV and CDR2 YYDKDF (reference sequence). As DNA, the CDR3 is TGTGCCACCTCGCCCCCCCCGGGACAGGTGATCTCTGGGGCCAACGTCCTGACTTTC. It is translated as CATSPPPGQVISGANVLTF.

The chain joins TRBV11-3 to TRBJ2-5; no reliable D call. V was pared by 2 bases and J by 2 bases, with 9 bases between. CDR3 length: 14 residues. The germline gives CDR1 SGHNT, CDR2 YENEEA. The CDR3 bases are TGTGCCAGCAGCTTATCAGGCCCGCAAGAGACCCAGTACTTC. It translates to CASSLSGPQETQYF.

This chain joins TRBV5-8 and TRBJ1-1, with unresolved D. The V gene lost 4 bases and the J gene lost 1 base, with 17 bases spanning the gap. This CDR3 comprises 16 residues. Germline CDR1 SGHTS, CDR2 YDEGEE. This CDR3 is CASSPKTGSPNTEAFF. In DNA, the CDR3 is TGTGCCAGCAGCCCAAAAACCGGGAGCCCGAACACTGAAGCTTTCTTT.

The J gene is TRBJ2-3, the V gene TRBV4-1; possibly TRBD2 for D (5 bases). From germline, CDR1 is MGHRA and CDR2 YSYEKL. The CDR3 extends over 13 amino acids. V dropped 2 bases and J dropped 5 bases, with 8 bases sitting between them. The CDR3 DNA reads as TGCGCCAGCAGCCAACTCGGGATAGATACGCAGTATTTT. It is translated as CASSQLGIDTQYF.

The chain has TRBV7-9 and TRBJ1-1; 8 nucleotides align to TRBD1. The CDR3 is 13 amino acids. The germline gives CDR1 SEHNR, CDR2 FQNEAQ (reference sequence). The ends lost 3 bases at V and 7 bases at J; junction bases unmatched: 4. CDR3 protein: CASSFPGTGEAFF. The CDR3 nucleotides are TGTGCCAGCAGCTTCCCCGGGACAGGTGAAGCTTTCTTT. The complete variable domain, with remaining parts taken from reference TRBV7-9 and TRBJ1-1, reads DTGVSQNPRHKITKRGQNVTFRCDPISEHNRLYWYRQTLGQGPEFLTYFQNEAQLEKSRLLSDRFSAERPKGSFSTLEIQRTEQGDSAMYLCASSFPGTGEAFFGQGTRLTVV.

The CDR3 region has the DNA TGTGCCAGCAGTTACGTAAATCGCGGGAGGCATGGCTACACCTTC. As protein: CASSYVNRGRHGYTF. The chain has TRBV6-5 and TRBJ1-2; no firm D call. The CDR3 totals 15 residues. Germline V gives CDR1 MNHEY, CDR2 SVGAGI. Trimming took 2 bases from V and 6 from J, leaving 16 bases between them.

This clone was counted a few times. This chain links TRBV28 with TRBJ1-1, with 9 nucleotides matching TRBD1. The germline gives CDR1 MDHEN, CDR2 SYDVKM. V was clipped by 1 base and J by 10 bases; unmatched bases: 4. The CDR3 totals 13 residues. The CDR3 DNA sequence: TGTGCCAGCAGTTTATCGGGACAGGGACGAGCTTTCTTT. The encoded protein is CASSLSGQGRAFF.

V gene TRBV6-5 combines with J gene TRBJ2-7; 11 positions match TRBD1. The germline V gene has CDR1 MNHEY and CDR2 SVGAGI. This CDR3 comprises 14 residues. Germline trimming cut 7 bases from V and 2 bases from J; bases unmatched to any gene: 4. The CDR3 nucleotides read TGTGCCAGCACCCCGGGACAGGGGGCCTACGAGCAGTACTTC. Translating it yields CASTPGQGAYEQYF.

The V gene is TRBV5-1, the J gene TRBJ1-1; D is possibly TRBD1 (5 bases). Germline CDR1 SGHRS, CDR2 YFSETQ. The CDR3 contains 16 residues. Trimming took 0 bases from V and 2 from J, leaving 14 bases between them. CDR3 sequence (DNA): TGCGCCAGCAGCTTGGGGGTAGGTGGACAAAACACTGAAGCTTTCTTT. Protein product: CASSLGVGGQNTEAFF.

This clone appeared a few times. The chain combines TRBV27 with TRBJ1-1; TRBD1 matches 10 bases. After removal of 6 bases from V and 1 base from J, the junction contained 5 bases not matched to a gene. Germline CDR1 is MNHEY and CDR2 is SMNVEV (reference sequence). The CDR3 length is 15 residues. DNA of the CDR3: TGTGCCAGCAGGCGACAGGGGGCTGGGAACACTGAAGCTTTCTTT. Its protein product is CASRRQGAGNTEAFF.

The chain combines TRBV30 with TRBJ1-1; tentative D call: TRBD1 (6 bases). Germline CDR1 and CDR2: GTSNPN and SVGIG (reference sequence). Trimming left V 2 bases short and J 3 bases short, with 16 bases between. The CDR3 length is 15 residues. The CDR3 is CAWSILTGRYTEAFF. CDR3 nucleotide sequence: TGTGCCTGGAGTATACTTACAGGGAGATACACTGAAGCTTTCTTT.

The rearrangement joins TRBV7-9 to TRBJ2-1; 13 nucleotides agree with TRBD2. CDR3 length: 18 residues. From germline, CDR1 is SEHNR and CDR2 FQNEAQ (reference sequence). V gave up 0 bases and J gave up 6 bases; unmatched junction bases: 8. CDR3 loop: CASSLASGLAGVTNEQFF. The CDR3 DNA reads as TGTGCCAGCAGCTTAGCGTCAGGACTAGCGGGAGTTACCAATGAGCAGTTCTTC. Full variable domain (rest looked up from reference TRBV7-9 and TRBJ2-1): DTGVSQNPRHKITKRGQNVTFRCDPISEHNRLYWYRQTLGQGPEFLTYFQNEAQLEKSRLLSDRFSAERPKGSFSTLEIQRTEQGDSAMYLCASSLASGLAGVTNEQFFGPGTRLTVL.

The J gene is TRBJ1-5, the V gene TRBV28, with 9 positions matching TRBD1. Germline CDR1 MDHEN, CDR2 SYDVKM. The junction had 14 bases not matched to a gene; V was cut back by 5 bases and J by 0 bases. The CDR3 length is 19 residues. In DNA form, the CDR3 reads TGTGCCAGCAGTAAACTCCGGGACAGGGCTTTTAATAGCAATCAGCCCCAGCATTTT. It is translated as CASSKLRDRAFNSNQPQHF.